A selection of T cell receptor beta chains follows, all from one sample in a study of cytomegalovirus exposure and HLA in healthy donors. Method: immunoSEQ multiplex PCR; TCRdb's copy keeps in-frame clones and lacks some. The table includes 110,000 to 150,000 clones, about 80% detected once. Sequenced material: PBMCs. These receptors all stem from a man between 35 and 55 years old in good health and CMV-seronegative. The CDR3 runs from the conserved cysteine through the conserved F or W. The D gene is left open where the match is weak. Expanded clones get a size class; other rows say once, few or many, or leave the size out.

d_call	clone_size	j_call	v_call	cdr3_nt	cdr3_aa
TRBD2	.	TRBJ2-4	TRBV28	TGTGCCAGCAGGGGAGGGGCGGAAAACATTCAGTACTTC	CASRGGAENIQYF
.	.	TRBJ1-5	TRBV5-8	TGTGCCAGCAGCCCGTTCTCTTATCAGCCCCAGCATTTT	CASSPFSYQPQHF
TRBD1	.	TRBJ1-2	TRBV6-5	TGTGCCAGCAGTCGGGACAGGGACTATGGCTACACCTTC	CASSRDRDYGYTF
TRBD1	.	TRBJ1-5	TRBV18	TGTGCCAGCTCACCCGACGAGACAGGGGCGGGTCAGCCCCAGCATTTT	CASSPDETGAGQPQHF
.	.	TRBJ1-1	TRBV10-3	TGTGCCACTCGACGGGGGAACACTGAAGCTTTCTTT	CATRRGNTEAFF
TRBD2	.	TRBJ2-2	TRBV2	TGTGCCAGCACCCGAGCGGGGGTCACCGGGGAGCTGTTTTTT	CASTRAGVTGELFF
.	.	TRBJ1-3	TRBV30	TGTGCCTGGAGTGCATCTAGGCGAAACACCATATATTTT	CAWSASRRNTIYF
TRBD1	.	TRBJ2-2	TRBV9	TGTGCCAGCAGCGTCGGACAGGGGGCCACCGGGGAGCTGTTTTTT	CASSVGQGATGELFF
TRBD1	.	TRBJ1-5	TRBV7-9	TGTGCCAGCAGCCAAATTGGACAGGGAAGCAATCAGCCCCAGCATTTT	CASSQIGQGSNQPQHF
TRBD1	.	TRBJ2-1	TRBV6-1	TGTGCCAGCAGTTGGGACAGGCTCGACCATGAGCAGTTCTTC	CASSWDRLDHEQFF
.	once	TRBJ2-7	TRBV5-1	TGCGCCAGCAGCTTGGTTTCCGGGAACGAGCAGTACTTC	CASSLVSGNEQYF
.	few	TRBJ2-2	TRBV10-2	TGCGCCAGCAGTGAGCGGGGGGCGTGGACCGGGGAGCTGTTTTTT	CASSERGAWTGELFF
TRBD1	.	TRBJ1-2	TRBV6-6	TGTGCCAGCAGTTACCCACAGGGGAACTATGGCTACACCTTC	CASSYPQGNYGYTF
TRBD2	.	TRBJ2-7	TRBV15	TGTGCCACCAGCGGGGGGGGCTACGAGCAGTACTTC	CATSGGGYEQYF
TRBD1	.	TRBJ2-7	TRBV5-4	TGTGCCAGCAGCTTGCAAGGGACAGGGTCCTACGAGCAGTACTTC	CASSLQGTGSYEQYF
TRBD1	.	TRBJ1-2	TRBV4-3	TGCGCCAGCAGCCAAGCGTTTACAGGGGGCGCAGGGGGCTACACCTTC	CASSQAFTGGAGGYTF
TRBD1	.	TRBJ2-1	TRBV6-5	TGTGCCAGCATCAACGACAGGGGCGATGAGCAGTTCTTC	CASINDRGDEQFF
.	.	TRBJ2-7	TRBV20-1	TGCAGTGCCATAGGGGGGGAAGGGGAGTACTTC	CSAIGGEGEYF
.	.	TRBJ2-1	TRBV10-1	TGCGCCAGCACCCCGGACTTATATGGCAATGAGCAGTTCTTC	CASTPDLYGNEQFF
.	.	TRBJ1-2	TRBV6-5	TGTGCCAGCAGTTACTCGACGCGGGGTAACTATGGCTACACCTTC	CASSYSTRGNYGYTF
TRBD1	.	TRBJ2-7	TRBV6-5	TGTGCCAGCAGTCGAGACAGGGGCTCTTCCTACGAGCAGTACTTC	CASSRDRGSSYEQYF
.	few	TRBJ1-2	TRBV4-3	TGCGCCAGCAGCCAAGATAGGAGGGATGGCTACACCTTC	CASSQDRRDGYTF
.	.	TRBJ1-1	TRBV7-9	TGTGCCAGCAGCCCCGGTACTGAAGCTTTCTTT	CASSPGTEAFF
.	few	TRBJ2-7	TRBV18	TGTGCCAGCTCACCATATTCGACTAGGGCCTACGAGCAGTACTTC	CASSPYSTRAYEQYF
.	many	TRBJ1-3	TRBV12-5	TGTGCTAGTGGCTCCCCAGACATCCGAAACACCATATATTTT	CASGSPDIRNTIYF
TRBD1	.	TRBJ1-2	TRBV5-1	TGCGCCAGCAGCTTACGACAGGGGATGGGCTACACCTTC	CASSLRQGMGYTF
TRBD1	.	TRBJ1-1	TRBV4-1	TGCGCCAGCAGCCGAGGGGGCGCGGACTCGGCTGAAGCTTTCTTT	CASSRGGADSAEAFF
TRBD1	.	TRBJ1-2	TRBV7-9	TGTGCCAGCAGCTTAGGACAGGGGGCAGGATCTCGTGGCTACACCTTC	CASSLGQGAGSRGYTF
.	.	TRBJ2-1	TRBV9	TGTGCCAGCAGCCCCCCGGCGGGGGCTCAAGGGGAGCAGTTCTTC	CASSPPAGAQGEQFF
TRBD1	.	TRBJ2-6	TRBV5-8	TGTGCCAGCAGCTTGGGGACAGGGGCCATCTCTGGGGCCAACGTCCTGACTTTC	CASSLGTGAISGANVLTF
.	.	TRBJ2-7	TRBV5-1	TGCGCCAGCAGTCGCCGCGAATTCGACGAGCAGTACTTC	CASSRREFDEQYF
.	.	TRBJ2-2	TRBV9	TGTGCCAGCAGCGTAGAGGGGACTAACACCGGGGAGCTGTTTTTT	CASSVEGTNTGELFF
TRBD1	.	TRBJ1-1	TRBV5-8	TGTGCCAGCAGCTTTAGGGACAGGGGAACTGAAGCTTTCTTT	CASSFRDRGTEAFF
.	.	TRBJ1-5	TRBV7-2	TGTGCCAGCAGCTTACAGGGTTTAAGCAATCAGCCCCAGCATTTT	CASSLQGLSNQPQHF
.	.	TRBJ1-4	TRBV6-1	TGTGCCAGCAGTGAGGAGGCCCGGCACACATTGAGTAATGAAAAACTGTTTTTT	CASSEEARHTLSNEKLFF
.	.	TRBJ2-7	TRBV19	TGTGCCAGTAGTATATCGTCAGCGGTCCACGAGCAGTACTTC	CASSISSAVHEQYF
.	.	TRBJ1-5	TRBV7-2	TGTGCCAGCAGCTCCCCAGATTATAGCAATCAGCCCCAGCATTTT	CASSSPDYSNQPQHF
TRBD1	once	TRBJ1-1	TRBV7-2	TGTGCCAGCAGCTTGGGACAGGGGGCAGGGGGCACTGAAGCTTTCTTT	CASSLGQGAGGTEAFF
TRBD1	.	TRBJ2-7	TRBV11-2	TGTGCCAGCAGCTTAGGGACAGGGGCGCACGAGCAGTACTTC	CASSLGTGAHEQYF
TRBD1	.	TRBJ2-1	TRBV4-1	TGCGCCAGCAGCCAAGATGTCCCCGGGACAGGGGGCAATGAGCAGTTCTTC	CASSQDVPGTGGNEQFF
.	.	TRBJ1-2	TRBV18	TGTGCCAGCTCACCACCGATAAAGGGGGGCTACACCTTC	CASSPPIKGGYTF
.	.	TRBJ1-1	TRBV21-1	TGTGCCAGCAGGGTTATTACAGGGCATCATCTCATGAACACTGAAGCTTTCTTT	CASRVITGHHLMNTEAFF
.	once	TRBJ1-1	TRBV29-1	TGCAGCGTCCCTTCCCCCGAGGATAACACTGAAGCTTTCTTT	CSVPSPEDNTEAFF
.	.	TRBJ2-7	TRBV30	TGTGCCTGGAGTCCGCTGGCCCTTGCAGTAAGGGGCGGCGAGCAGTACTTC	CAWSPLALAVRGGEQYF
TRBD2	.	TRBJ2-7	TRBV7-2	TGTGCCAGCAGCTTAGCTAGCGGGGGGGGAACCTACGAGCAGTACTTC	CASSLASGGGTYEQYF
TRBD2	.	TRBJ2-5	TRBV2	TGTGCCAGCAGTGAACTGACGGGGGGACAAGAGACCCAGTACTTC	CASSELTGGQETQYF
TRBD2	.	TRBJ2-2	TRBV9	TGTGCCAGCAGCGAGAGAGAGGGACTATCCTCGACCGGGGAGCTGTTTTTT	CASSEREGLSSTGELFF
TRBD1	.	TRBJ2-7	TRBV9	TGTGCCAGCAGCGCCAAGACAGGGGGCGAGCAGTACTTC	CASSAKTGGEQYF
.	.	TRBJ2-2	TRBV9	TGTGCCAGCAGCATGATAGCGGCGAACACCGGGGAGCTGTTTTTT	CASSMIAANTGELFF
.	.	TRBJ2-5	TRBV7-9	TGTGCCAGCAGCTTAAATACGGGGGGCTGGGAGACCCAGTACTTC	CASSLNTGGWETQYF
.	.	TRBJ1-2	TRBV19	TGTGCCAGTAGTAATGCAGGTCCCCCCTATGGCTACACCTTC	CASSNAGPPYGYTF
.	.	TRBJ1-1	TRBV13	TGTGCCAGCAGCTTGGGGGGAAGCGACACTGAAGCTTTCTTT	CASSLGGSDTEAFF
TRBD1	.	TRBJ2-5	TRBV7-2	TGTGCCAGCAGCCCCGACAGGGGAGCCCAAGAGACCCAGTACTTC	CASSPDRGAQETQYF
TRBD1	few	TRBJ2-6	TRBV28	TGTGCCAGCGGAATGACAGGGAGCTCTGGGGCCAACGTCCTGACTTTC	CASGMTGSSGANVLTF